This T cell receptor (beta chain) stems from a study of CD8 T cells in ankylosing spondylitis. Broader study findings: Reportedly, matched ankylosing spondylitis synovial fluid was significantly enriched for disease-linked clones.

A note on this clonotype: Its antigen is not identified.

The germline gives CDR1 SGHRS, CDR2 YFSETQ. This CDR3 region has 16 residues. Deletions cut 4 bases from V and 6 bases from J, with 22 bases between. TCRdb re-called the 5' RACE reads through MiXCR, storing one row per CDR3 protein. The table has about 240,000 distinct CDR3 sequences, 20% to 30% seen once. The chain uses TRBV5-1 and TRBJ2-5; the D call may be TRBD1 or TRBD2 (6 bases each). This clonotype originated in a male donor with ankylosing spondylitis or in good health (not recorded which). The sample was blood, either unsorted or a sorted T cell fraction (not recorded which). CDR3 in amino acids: CASSLGGAGLGKTQYF. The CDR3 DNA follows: TGCGCCAGCAGCCTCGGGGGCGCGGGTCTAGGGAAGACCCAGTACTTC.